The rows below give T cell receptor beta chains drawn from one sample of a study of blood T cell repertoires in COVID-19. Here immunoSEQ multiplex PCR was the method, and the copy in TCRdb shows in-frame clones only, minus some. This sample has approximately 170,000 clones, with 80% to 90% found just once. Sequencing was done on a sample of peripheral blood. The receptors derive from an older woman with acute or convalescent COVID-19. CDR3s include the opening cysteine and the closing phenylalanine or tryptophan. The order of the fields is D gene, clone size, J gene, V gene, CDR3 DNA, CDR3 protein. D genes are given only for firm matches. Size tells how often a clone was seen (once, few, many) or the class of an expanded clone, and some rows leave it out.

TRBD1 | once | TRBJ2-5 | TRBV12-3/TRBV12-4 | TGTGCCAGCAGCCGGGACAGCCAAGAGACCCAGTACTTC | CASSRDSQETQYF
NA | NA | TRBJ1-1 | TRBV19 | TGTGCGACTACGCAAAGGGGACTCATGAACACTGAAGCTTTCTTT | CATTQRGLMNTEAFF
NA | NA | TRBJ1-1 | TRBV6-5 | TGTGCCAGCAGATACGAGACCGGGACTGAAGCTTTCTTT | CASRYETGTEAFF
NA | NA | TRBJ2-1 | TRBV7-8 | TGTGCCAGCCACCCTTGGGGTAGCGGATATAGGAATGAGCAGTTCTTC | CASHPWGSGYRNEQFF
NA | NA | TRBJ1-1 | TRBV2 | TGTGCCAGCAGTCCCTACCGGGTCCCTGACACTGAAGCTTTCTTT | CASSPYRVPDTEAFF
TRBD2 | NA | TRBJ2-5 | TRBV6-5 | TGTGCCAGCAGTTACCCTGGGACTAGCGAGATATACTTC | CASSYPGTSEIYF
NA | NA | TRBJ2-2 | TRBV19 | TGTGCCAGTAGTTCCGACCGACGATCGGGCGGGGAGCTGTTTTTT | CASSSDRRSGGELFF
NA | NA | TRBJ1-5 | TRBV30 | TGTGCCTGGAATTCCGGGTTACAGGGAGCAGGCAATCAGCCCCAGCATTTT | CAWNSGLQGAGNQPQHF
TRBD1 | NA | TRBJ1-6 | TRBV5-6 | TGTGCCAGCAGCTACGGACAGGGAGGACATTCACCCCTCCACTTT | CASSYGQGGHSPLHF
NA | NA | TRBJ2-4 | TRBV30 | TGTGCCTGGGATACAGGGACCCTAGCCAAAAACATTCAGTACTTC | CAWDTGTLAKNIQYF
NA | NA | TRBJ1-2 | TRBV4-1 | TGCGCCAGTAAGGACAGTAACTATGGCTACACCTTC | CASKDSNYGYTF
TRBD1 | NA | TRBJ1-5 | TRBV6-5 | TGTGCCAGCAGCATACAGGGGAACAATCAGCCCCAGCATTTT | CASSIQGNNQPQHF
NA | NA | TRBJ2-1 | TRBV7-9 | TGTGCCAGCGCGGGGGCAGGTGAGCAGTTCTTC | CASAGAGEQFF
TRBD2 | once | TRBJ2-1 | TRBV28 | TGTGCCAGCAGTGGGGGACTAGCGGGAGTAGTGCAGTTCTTC | CASSGGLAGVVQFF
TRBD1 | NA | TRBJ1-2 | TRBV27 | TGTGCCAGCAGTTACAGACAGGGGTATGGCTACACCTTC | CASSYRQGYGYTF
NA | NA | TRBJ2-3 | TRBV6-2/TRBV6-3 | TGTGCCAGCAGTTACGGGCTAGCAGGAGATACGCAGTATTTT | CASSYGLAGDTQYF
NA | NA | TRBJ2-2 | TRBV4-3 | TGCGCCAGCAGCCTCGGACGGGGATCCAACACCGGGGAGCTGTTTTTT | CASSLGRGSNTGELFF
NA | NA | TRBJ2-1 | TRBV29-1 | TGCAGCGTCCTCAGGGGGGGTAGCGGGACCCTTTACAATGAGCAGTTCTTC | CSVLRGGSGTLYNEQFF
TRBD1 | NA | TRBJ2-7 | TRBV18 | TGTGCCAGCTCACCACCGAGACAGGGGGCCCCCGAGCAGTACTTC | CASSPPRQGAPEQYF
NA | NA | TRBJ1-1 | TRBV12-3/TRBV12-4 | TGTGCCAGCAGTTTACAGCGAATTGAAGCTTTCTTT | CASSLQRIEAFF
TRBD1 | NA | TRBJ2-7 | TRBV10-3 | TGTGCCATCCTGAGGTCAGGGGGCGCTAAGATCTCCGAGCAGTACTTC | CAILRSGGAKISEQYF
NA | NA | TRBJ1-1 | TRBV2 | TGTGCCAGCAGTGAATACGTCAGGGCTGGCACTGAAGCTTTCTTT | CASSEYVRAGTEAFF